The 10 T cell receptor beta chains reported below all come from one sample, sequenced in a study of blood T cell repertoires in COVID-19. Profiling relied on immunoSEQ multiplex PCR, and the TCRdb table lists in-frame clones only, not all of them. The sample lists 150,000 or so clones, around 86% seen once, with approximately 6.2% in the top ten. Sample: peripheral blood. Receptors were obtained from a man at least 80 years old with acute or convalescent COVID-19.

The genes are TRBV6-1 and TRBJ1-2; 8 nucleotides align to TRBD1. Germline V gene data show CDR1 as MNHNS and CDR2 as SASEGT. This CDR3 has 15 residues. The trim removed 1 base at V and 6 bases at J, leaving 7 bases unmatched. The CDR3 protein is CASSEVWAGGDGYTF. The CDR3 DNA follows: TGTGCCAGCAGTGAAGTATGGGCAGGGGGCGATGGCTACACCTTC.

V is TRBV28 and J is TRBJ1-2, with 8 bases identical to TRBD1. Germline V gives CDR1 MDHEN, CDR2 SYDVKM. The J segment lost 7 bases and the V segment lost 5 bases, leaving 15 bases of the junction unmatched. The CDR3 spans 16 residues. The CDR3 sequence: CASSPSPGQEDPGYTF. The CDR3 DNA is TGTGCCAGCAGTCCGTCACCGGGACAGGAGGACCCTGGCTACACCTTC.

The CDR3 spells CASSLVIDSLSGYTF. CDR3 DNA sequence: TGTGCCAGCAGTTTAGTAATTGACAGCTTAAGTGGCTACACCTTC. The chain couples TRBV27 to TRBJ1-2; the D gene is possibly TRBD1 (5 bases). CDR1 and CDR2 (germline): MNHEY, SMNVEV (reference sequence). V was clipped by 2 bases and J by 7 bases, with 17 bases between them. The CDR3 covers 15 residues.

The CDR3 is CSVRQGESPLHF. In DNA, the CDR3 is TGCAGCGTGAGGCAGGGGGAATCACCCCTCCACTTT. The chain combines TRBV29-1 with TRBJ1-6; 7 bases match TRBD1. The CDR3 loop spans 12 amino acids. Trimming at V came to 6 bases and at J to 10 bases, leaving 6 bases not matched to a gene. Germline assignment: CDR1 SQVTM and CDR2 ANQGSEA.

The rearrangement links TRBV4-2 to TRBJ2-4, with TRBD1 matching over 7 bases. Losses at the gene ends were 0 bases for V and 5 bases for J; bases not matched to a gene: 4. Germline V CDR1 and CDR2: LGHNA, YNFKEQ. The CDR3 is 15 amino acids. Here the CDR3 DNA reads TGTGCCAGCAGCCAAGAGTTCACAGGGGAAAACATTCAGTACTTC. Translation: CASSQEFTGENIQYF.

V gene TRBV7-2 combines with J gene TRBJ2-2; D possibly corresponds to TRBD2 (5 bases). V gave up 5 bases and J gave up 0 bases, with 13 bases separating them. Germline loops: CDR1 SGHTA, CDR2 FQGNSA. The CDR3 covers 16 residues. CDR3 sequence reads: CASSPLARTNTGELFF. Here the CDR3 DNA reads TGTGCCAGCAGCCCGCTAGCACGGACGAACACCGGGGAGCTGTTTTTT.

This chain links TRBV20-1 with TRBJ2-1; 12 nucleotides agree with TRBD2. In germline, CDR1 is DFQATT, CDR2 SNEGSKA (reference sequence). The CDR3 contains 14 residues. V shed 3 bases, J shed 8 bases, and the junction held 5 bases outside the gene matches. CDR3 coding DNA: TGCAGTGCTAGTATGCTAGCGGGAGGGGATGAGCAGTTCTTC. It is translated as CSASMLAGGDEQFF.

This chain connects TRBV28 to TRBJ1-4; 8 nucleotides align to TRBD1. The CDR3 contains 15 residues. Trimming at V came to 5 bases and at J to 6 bases, leaving 8 bases not matched to a gene. The germline V gene has CDR1 MDHEN and CDR2 SYDVKM. The CDR3 protein is CASSGAAGGDEKLFF. CDR3 DNA sequence: TGTGCCAGCAGTGGGGCGGCAGGGGGCGATGAAAAACTGTTTTTT.

The genes are TRBV12-3 or TRBV12-4 and TRBJ1-3; D is ambiguous. Deletions cut 4 bases from V and 3 bases from J, with 7 bases between. The CDR3 spans 13 residues. The chain's CDR3 is CASSSQVGNTIYF. Here the CDR3 DNA reads TGTGCCAGCAGTTCCCAGGTTGGAAACACCATATATTTT.

The chain carries TRBV9 and TRBJ2-1, with TRBD2 matching 9 bases. CDR1 is SGDLS and CDR2 is YYNGEE in the germline V gene. Trimming took 0 bases from V and 5 from J; bases not matched to a gene: 15. CDR3 length: 19 residues. CDR3 amino acids: CASSVVSEVAGVPHNEQFF. CDR3 coding DNA: TGTGCCAGCAGCGTAGTTTCCGAGGTAGCGGGAGTGCCCCACAATGAGCAGTTCTTC.